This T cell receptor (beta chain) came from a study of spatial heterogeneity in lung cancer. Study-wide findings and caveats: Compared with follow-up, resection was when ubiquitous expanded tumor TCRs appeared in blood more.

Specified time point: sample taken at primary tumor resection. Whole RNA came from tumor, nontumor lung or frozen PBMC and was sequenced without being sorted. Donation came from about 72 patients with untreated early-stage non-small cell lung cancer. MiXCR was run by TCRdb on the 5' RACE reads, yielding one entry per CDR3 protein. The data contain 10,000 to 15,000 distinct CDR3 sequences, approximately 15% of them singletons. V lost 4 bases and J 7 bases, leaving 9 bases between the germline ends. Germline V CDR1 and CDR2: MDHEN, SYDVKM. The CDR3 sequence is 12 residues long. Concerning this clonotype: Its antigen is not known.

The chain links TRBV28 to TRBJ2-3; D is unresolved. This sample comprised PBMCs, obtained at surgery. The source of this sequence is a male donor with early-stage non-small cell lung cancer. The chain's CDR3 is CASSSGPNTQYF. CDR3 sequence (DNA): TGTGCCAGCAGTTCCGGGCCGAATACGCAGTATTTT.